This TCR beta chain was obtained from a study of T cell repertoires in cytomegalovirus infection. Background on the study: An indication of both CMV infection and matching HLA type came from public TCR beta signatures. General study points: CMV-specific TCR beta clonotypes restricted by HLA-C dominated the ex vivo response.

This clonotype was observed a few times. Antigen specificity is unknown. TCRdb passed the reads through MiXCR, listing each CDR3 protein once. Of about 360,000 distinct CDR3 sequences in the sample, 18% were seen once. Germline values: CDR1 MNHEY, CDR2 SVGAGI. V dropped 5 bases and J dropped 9; count of bases not matched to a gene: 4. The CDR3 spans 13 residues. This clonotype was obtained from a human donor in good health (CMV status not recorded). Some clones in this sample may be carry-over from other donors' samples. Sequencing was performed on PBMCs. The chain carries TRBV6-5 and TRBJ2-6; 7 positions agree with TRBD1. CDR3 amino acids: CASSRQGGNVLTF. The CDR3 DNA reads as TGTGCCAGCAGTCGACAGGGCGGCAACGTCCTGACTTTC.